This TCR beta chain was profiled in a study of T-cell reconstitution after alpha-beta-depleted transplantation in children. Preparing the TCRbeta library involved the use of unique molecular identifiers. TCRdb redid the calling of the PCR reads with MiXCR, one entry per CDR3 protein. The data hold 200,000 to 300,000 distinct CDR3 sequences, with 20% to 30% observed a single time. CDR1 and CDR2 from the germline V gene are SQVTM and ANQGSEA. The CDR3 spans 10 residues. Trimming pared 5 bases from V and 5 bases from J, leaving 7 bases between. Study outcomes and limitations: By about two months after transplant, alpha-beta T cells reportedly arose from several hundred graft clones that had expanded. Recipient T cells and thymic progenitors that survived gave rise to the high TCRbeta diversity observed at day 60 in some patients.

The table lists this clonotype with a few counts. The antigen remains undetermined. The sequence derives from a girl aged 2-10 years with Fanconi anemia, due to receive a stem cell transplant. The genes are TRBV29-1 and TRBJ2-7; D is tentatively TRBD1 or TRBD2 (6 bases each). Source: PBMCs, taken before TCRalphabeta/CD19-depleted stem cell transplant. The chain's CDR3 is CSVRGDEQYF. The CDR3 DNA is TGCAGCGTTAGGGGGGACGAGCAGTACTTC.